This T cell receptor (beta chain) comes out of a study of CD8+ T cells in alopecia areata. The wider study: Among treated patients, oral tofacitinib was administered at 5 to 10 mg twice daily.

General study points: Lesional scalp, especially alopecia totalis/universalis, showed higher clonality than normal scalp.

The germline gives CDR1 GTSNPN, CDR2 SVGIG (reference sequence). This CDR3 contains 14 residues. V lost 0 bases and J lost 8, with 16 bases in between. Isolated RNA was reverse transcribed into cDNA used as the sequencing template. Some clones are missing from TCRdb's copy, which holds only in-frame ones; the method was immunoSEQ multiplex PCR. The sample lists some 130,000 clones, approximately 49% occurring once. Points on this clone: Its antigen is unknown.

Alopecia areata patients had lesional scalp punch biopsies and peripheral blood taken from them. Both CD4+ and CD8+ T cells were separated by sorting PBMCs. This TCR derives from a human donor with alopecia areata. The specimen was CD8+ T cells sorted from blood, collected at week 0. The genes are TRBV30 and TRBJ1-2, with a possible D match to TRBD1 (5 bases). The CDR3 sequence is CAWSVGDGGLGYTF. As DNA, the CDR3 is TGTGCCTGGAGTGTAGGGGACGGAGGATTGGGCTACACCTTC.